This T cell receptor (beta chain) was observed in a study of T cell repertoires in cytomegalovirus infection. Overall study: Carrying CMV and the relevant HLA type showed in public TCR beta signatures. The study, taken as a whole, reports: In two of eight donors, the top clonotype was HLA-C-restricted CMV-specific.

TCRdb analysed the reads with MiXCR anew, one entry per CDR3 protein. Of roughly 600,000 distinct CDR3 sequences in the sample, more than 20% were seen once. This clonotype was observed at least ten times. Its target is not known. Losses at the gene ends were 8 bases for V and 5 bases for J; bases not matched to a gene: 9. Germline CDR1 reads SGHTA; CDR2 reads FQGNSA. This CDR3 has 14 amino acids. Sequencing was done on a sample of CD8+ T cells from PBMCs. This clonotype was obtained from a human donor in good health (CMV status not recorded). Some clones in this sample may be carry-over from other donors' samples. The rearrangement links TRBV7-2 to TRBJ2-5; 9 bases match TRBD2. CDR3 loop: CASVLSGGGETQYF. CDR3 sequence (DNA): TGTGCCAGCGTACTTAGCGGGGGAGGCGAGACCCAGTACTTC.